Listed below are T cell receptor beta chains from one sample, sequenced in a study of blood T cell repertoires in COVID-19. The method was immunoSEQ multiplex PCR; TCRdb's version includes in-frame clones alone and lacks a portion of them. Counted here are fewer than 350,000 clones, under 95% occurring once; the ten biggest clones make up 2% to 2.5%. Sequenced: PBMCs or T cells enriched from blood (not recorded which). The receptors come from a woman between 40 and 55 years old with acute COVID-19. The CDR3 runs from the conserved cysteine through the conserved F or W. A D gene is named only where the DNA matches it firmly. Where a row states a size, it is once, few, many or the class of an expanded clone; other rows omit it.

>-|TRBJ1-5|-|TRBV30
TGTGCCTGGAGTGTACACCCGGGTCAGGGGTTCAATCAGCCCCAGCATTTT
CAWSVHPGQGFNQPQHF
>-|TRBJ2-3|-|TRBV7-2
TGTGCCAGCAGCTCCCTCAGCGGAGACACGCAGTATTTT
CASSSLSGDTQYF
>TRBD1|TRBJ1-6|-|TRBV6-5
TGTGCCAGCAGTTACTCCCGGGACAGGGGTAATTCACCCCTCCACTTT
CASSYSRDRGNSPLHF
>-|TRBJ1-6|-|TRBV7-2
TGTGCCAGCAGCCCTCAGTCGACAGTTAATTCACCCCTCCACTTT
CASSPQSTVNSPLHF
>TRBD1|TRBJ1-2|-|TRBV14
TGTGCCAGCAGCCAAGGAAGGAACCTTAACAGGGGGCGAGATGGCTACACCTTC
CASSQGRNLNRGRDGYTF
>TRBD1|TRBJ1-1|-|TRBV29-1
TGCAGCGCAACACAGGGGGCGAGCACTGAAGCTTTCTTT
CSATQGASTEAFF
>-|TRBJ2-5|-|TRBV5-6
TGTGCCAGCAGCTTGGATATGGCGGGACCGGGGGAATGGGAGACCCAGTACTTC
CASSLDMAGPGEWETQYF
>TRBD2|TRBJ2-7|-|TRBV2
TGTGCCAGCACAGGGACTAGCGGGTACGAGCAGTACTTC
CASTGTSGYEQYF
>TRBD1|TRBJ1-2|-|TRBV24-1
TGTGCCACCGGGACAGGCGACTATGGCTACACCTTC
CATGTGDYGYTF
>TRBD2|TRBJ2-7|-|TRBV10-3
TGTGCCACCTCTCTAGCGGGGAGCTCCTACGAGCAGTACTTC
CATSLAGSSYEQYF
>-|TRBJ2-5|-|TRBV7-3
TGTGCCAGCAGCTTAACGGAGGGCGGCGGAGAGACCCAGTACTTC
CASSLTEGGGETQYF
>TRBD2|TRBJ2-1|-|TRBV10-1
TGCGCCAGCAGCCATGGACTAGCGGGAGGACGTAAGGATGAGCAGTTCTTC
CASSHGLAGGRKDEQFF
>TRBD1|TRBJ1-1|-|TRBV2
TGTGCCAGCACTGACAGGGGAGGGGACCCTGGGACTGAAGCTTTCTTT
CASTDRGGDPGTEAFF
>TRBD1|TRBJ1-2|-|TRBV7-9
TGTGCCAGCAGCTTAACAGGACAGGGGGCAACTGGCTACACCTTC
CASSLTGQGATGYTF
>TRBD2|TRBJ2-1|once|TRBV2
TGTGCCAGCAGTGTAGGCGGGGGTTCCTATGAGCAGTTCTTC
CASSVGGGSYEQFF
>-|TRBJ1-3|-|TRBV24-1
TGTGCCACCAGTAACCTAAAGGGGGACGAAGCTGGAAACACCATATATTTT
CATSNLKGDEAGNTIYF
>TRBD1|TRBJ1-4|-|TRBV5-1
TGCGCCAGCAGACGGACAGGGGCATGGACTAATGAAAAACTGTTTTTT
CASRRTGAWTNEKLFF
>TRBD1|TRBJ2-2|-|TRBV15
TGTGCCACCCGACAGGGGAGGAACACCGGGGAGCTGTTTTTT
CATRQGRNTGELFF
>-|TRBJ1-6|-|TRBV28
TGTGCCAGCAGCAATTATAATTCACCCCTCCACTTT
CASSNYNSPLHF
>-|TRBJ2-7|-|TRBV30
TGTGCCTGGAGATTACTAGGGGGCTCCTACGAGCAGTACTTC
CAWRLLGGSYEQYF
>-|TRBJ2-5|-|TRBV11-3
TGTGCCAGCAGCTTACCTCAAGAGACCCAGTACTTC
CASSLPQETQYF
>-|TRBJ1-2|-|TRBV10-3
TGTGCCATCAGTGAGGGACAGACATTCTATGGCTACACCTTC
CAISEGQTFYGYTF
>TRBD1|TRBJ1-5|-|TRBV6-6
TGTGCCAGCAGACCCAGGACAGGGAATCAGCCCCAGCATTTT
CASRPRTGNQPQHF
>-|TRBJ1-3|-|TRBV18
TGTGCCAGCTCACCACCGATTCAGCCTGCTCCCCTGGGCTTAAACACTGGAAACACCATATATTTT
CASSPPIQPAPLGLNTGNTIYF
>-|TRBJ1-1|-|TRBV20-1
TGCAGTGGGTTCAGGGAGGATGGAGCTTTCTTT
CSGFREDGAFF
>-|TRBJ1-2|-|TRBV15
TGTGCCACCAGCAGAGATCAGGGGAACTATGGCTACACCTTC
CATSRDQGNYGYTF
>-|TRBJ1-5|once|TRBV7-3
TGTGCCAGCAGCTTACAGAATCCGGGTAATCAGCCCCAGCATTTT
CASSLQNPGNQPQHF
>-|TRBJ2-1|-|TRBV7-6
TGTGCCAGCAGCTTAGATCGCAGGGCGTCGGGTGAGCAGTTCTTC
CASSLDRRASGEQFF